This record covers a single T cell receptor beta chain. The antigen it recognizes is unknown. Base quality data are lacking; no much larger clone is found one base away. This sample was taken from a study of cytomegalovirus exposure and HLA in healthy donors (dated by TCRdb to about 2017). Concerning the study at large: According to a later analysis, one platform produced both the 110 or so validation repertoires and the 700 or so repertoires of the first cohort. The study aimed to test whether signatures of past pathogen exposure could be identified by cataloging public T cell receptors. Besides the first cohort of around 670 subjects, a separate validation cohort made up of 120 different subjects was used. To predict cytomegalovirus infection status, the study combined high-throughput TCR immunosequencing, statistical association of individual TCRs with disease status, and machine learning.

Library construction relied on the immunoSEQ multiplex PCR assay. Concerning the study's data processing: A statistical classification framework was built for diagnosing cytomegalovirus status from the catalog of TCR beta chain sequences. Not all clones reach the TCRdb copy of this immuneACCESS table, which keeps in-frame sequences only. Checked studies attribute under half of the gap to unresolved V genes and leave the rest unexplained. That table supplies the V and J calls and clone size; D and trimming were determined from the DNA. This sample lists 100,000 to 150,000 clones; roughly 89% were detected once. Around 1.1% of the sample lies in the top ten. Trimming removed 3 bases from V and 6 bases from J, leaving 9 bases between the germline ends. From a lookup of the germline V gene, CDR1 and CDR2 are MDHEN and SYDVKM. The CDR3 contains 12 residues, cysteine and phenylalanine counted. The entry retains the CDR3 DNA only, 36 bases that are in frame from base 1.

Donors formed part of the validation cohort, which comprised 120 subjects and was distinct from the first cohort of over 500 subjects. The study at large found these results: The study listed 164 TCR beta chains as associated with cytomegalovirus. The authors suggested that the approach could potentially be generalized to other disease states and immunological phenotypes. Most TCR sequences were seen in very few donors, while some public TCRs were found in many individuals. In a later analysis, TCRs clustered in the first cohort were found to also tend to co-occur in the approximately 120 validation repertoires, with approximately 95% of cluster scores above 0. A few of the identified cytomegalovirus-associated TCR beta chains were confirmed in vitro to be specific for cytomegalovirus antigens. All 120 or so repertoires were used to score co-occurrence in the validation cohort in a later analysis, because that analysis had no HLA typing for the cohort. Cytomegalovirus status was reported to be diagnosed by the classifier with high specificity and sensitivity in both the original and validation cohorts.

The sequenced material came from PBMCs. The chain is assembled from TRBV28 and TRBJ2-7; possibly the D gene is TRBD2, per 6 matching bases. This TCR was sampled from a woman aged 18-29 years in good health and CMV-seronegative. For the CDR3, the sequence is CASSFAGTEQYF. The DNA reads TGTGCCAGCAGTTTCGCGGGGACCGAGCAGTACTTC.